Listed here are 32 T cell receptor beta chains from one sample, sequenced in a study of T cell responses to AZD1222 COVID-19 vaccine. Sequenced by immunoSEQ multiplex PCR; TCRdb stores in-frame clones only, minus some. The sample consists of 140,000 to 150,000 clones, 80% to 95% of them appearing once. The sequencing here drew on peripheral blood, taken 28 days after the second AZD1222 dose. These receptors came from an adult who received the AZD1222 COVID-19 vaccine.

The V and J genes are TRBV7-9 and TRBJ2-5; the D is unclear. V was trimmed by 5 bases and J by 5 bases, leaving 6 bases between them. This CDR3 comprises 11 residues. The V gene's germline CDR1 is SEHNR and CDR2 FQNEAQ (reference sequence). The CDR3 DNA sequence: TGTGCCAGCAGCGTACCTGAGACCCAGTACTTC. Translating gives CASSVPETQYF.

The CDR3 region has the DNA TGTGCCAGCAGTTACTCGAAGAGGGGGCATGGCTACACCTTC. Protein: CASSYSKRGHGYTF. The genes are TRBV6-5 and TRBJ1-2; 7 bases match TRBD1. This CDR3 has 14 residues. CDR1 and CDR2 (germline): MNHEY, SVGAGI. Germline trimming cut 0 bases from V and 6 bases from J; bases unmatched to any gene: 4.

V is TRBV28 and J is TRBJ1-1; D unresolved. Germline loops: CDR1 MDHEN, CDR2 SYDVKM. V lost 7 bases to trimming and J lost 4 bases, with 10 bases between them. This CDR3 spans 12 amino acids. The CDR3 coding sequence is TGTGCCAGCACCATAGGAACCACTGAAGCTTTCTTT. Translation gives CASTIGTTEAFF.

The chain carries TRBV25-1 and TRBJ1-2; TRBD1 aligns across 7 bases. Germline V gene data show CDR1 as MGHDK and CDR2 as SYGVNS. J gave up 6 bases and V 6 bases, and 4 bases lay outside the gene matches. The CDR3 spans 12 residues. Written as DNA, the CDR3 is TGTGCCAGCAGAGACAGGGCCAATGGCTACACCTTC. Protein: CASRDRANGYTF.

The rearrangement uses TRBV3-1 (or the pseudogene TRBV3-2) and TRBJ2-7; D ambiguous. The CDR3 is made up of 13 amino acids. Trimming removed 1 base from V and 6 bases from J, with 10 bases in between. The V gene's germline CDR1 is LGHDT and CDR2 YNNKEL (reference sequence). The CDR3, as DNA: TGTGCCAGCAGCCAAGGGGCCGGTGGCGAGCAGTACTTC. It yields the protein CASSQGAGGEQYF.

V gene TRBV28 combines with J gene TRBJ1-1; D call uncertain. Germline CDR1 reads MDHEN; CDR2 reads SYDVKM. CDR3 length: 13 residues. Trimming shortened V by 7 bases and J by 0 bases, and 9 bases separated the two germline ends. The CDR3 sequence: CASKESMNTEAFF. In nucleotides, the CDR3 is TGTGCCAGCAAGGAGAGTATGAACACTGAAGCTTTCTTT.

This clone was seen just once. V is TRBV14 and J is TRBJ1-1; D is undetermined. Germline V gene lookup returns CDR1 SGHDN and CDR2 FVKESK. This CDR3 has 14 amino acids. V lost 4 bases to trimming and J lost 4 bases, with 13 bases between them. The CDR3 reads CASSRRHSGTEAFF. The CDR3, as DNA: TGTGCCAGCAGCCGTCGTCACAGTGGCACTGAAGCTTTCTTT.

V is TRBV28 and J is TRBJ1-1; D possibly corresponds to TRBD1 (6 bases). This CDR3 is 14 amino acids long. CDR1 is MDHEN and CDR2 is SYDVKM in the germline V gene. V lost 8 bases and J 6 bases, leaving 19 bases between the germline ends. For the CDR3, the DNA is TGTGCCAGCGGGGGCGGGCCCATGAAGTCTGAAGCTTTCTTT. Amino acids: CASGGGPMKSEAFF.

V and J are TRBV5-5 and TRBJ1-2, with D unclear. V lost 4 bases and J lost 3, with 19 bases in between. This CDR3 contains 16 residues. Germline V CDR1 and CDR2: SGHKS, YYEKEE (reference sequence). CDR3 loop: CASSPYWRGRDYGYTF. The CDR3 coding sequence is TGTGCCAGCAGCCCCTATTGGAGAGGGCGTGACTATGGCTACACCTTC. The full variable domain, rest sourced from reference TRBV5-5 and TRBJ1-2, is DAGVTQSPTHLIKTRGQQVTLRCSPISGHKSVSWYQQVLGQGPQFIFQYYEKEERGRGNFPDRFSARQFPNYSSELNVNALLLGDSALYLCASSPYWRGRDYGYTFGSGTRLTVV.

V gene TRBV19 combines with J gene TRBJ1-2; D is undetermined. Per germline, CDR1 LNHDA and CDR2 SQIVND (reference sequence). This CDR3 spans 14 amino acids. Trimming pared 6 bases from V and 0 bases from J, leaving 11 bases between. This CDR3 is CASRSPTSNYGYTF. CDR3 DNA sequence: TGTGCCAGTAGGAGTCCAACTTCTAACTATGGCTACACCTTC.

V usage is TRBV15 and J usage is TRBJ1-1; 7 bases match TRBD1. After removal of 4 bases from V and 0 bases from J, the junction contained 2 bases not matched to a gene. CDR3 length: 14 amino acids. The germline CDR1 and CDR2 sequences are LNHNV and YYDKDF (reference sequence). CDR3: CATSKDRMNTEAFF. The CDR3 coding sequence is TGTGCCACCAGCAAGGACAGGATGAACACTGAAGCTTTCTTT.

The chain carries TRBV19 and TRBJ1-2; D unresolved. CDR1 is LNHDA, CDR2 SQIVND, per germline (reference sequence). Trimming pared 6 bases from V and 6 bases from J, leaving 17 bases between. The CDR3 consists of 14 residues. CDR3 loop: CASSPGNLLDGYTF. DNA of the CDR3: TGTGCCAGTAGCCCGGGCAACCTCCTCGATGGCTACACCTTC. Using reference TRBV19 and TRBJ1-2 for the parts outside the CDR3, the full variable domain is DGGITQSPKYLFRKEGQNVTLSCEQNLNHDAMYWYRQDPGQGLRLIYYSQIVNDFQKGDIAEGYSVSREKKESFPLTVTSAQKNPTAFYLCASSPGNLLDGYTFGSGTRLTVV.

This clone was observed a single time. The rearrangement joins TRBV19 to TRBJ1-2; D is undetermined. The V end lost 3 bases, the J end lost 6 bases, and 14 bases lay between the germline ends. CDR1 is LNHDA and CDR2 is SQIVND in the germline V gene (reference sequence). This CDR3 contains 14 residues. The CDR3 sequence: CASSISGGIDGYTF. The CDR3 DNA sequence: TGTGCCAGTAGTATCAGCGGAGGGATAGATGGCTACACCTTC. Filled out from reference TRBV19 and TRBJ1-2, the complete variable domain reads DGGITQSPKYLFRKEGQNVTLSCEQNLNHDAMYWYRQDPGQGLRLIYYSQIVNDFQKGDIAEGYSVSREKKESFPLTVTSAQKNPTAFYLCASSISGGIDGYTFGSGTRLTVV.

The chain uses TRBV6-6 and TRBJ1-5; 7 nucleotides match TRBD1. The germline V gene encodes CDR1 MNHNY and CDR2 SVGAGI (reference sequence). This CDR3 spans 14 amino acids. Losses at the gene ends were 6 bases for V and 5 bases for J; bases not matched to a gene: 7. The DNA of the CDR3 is TGTGCCAGCAGCGAACTAACAGGGGATCAGCCCCAGCATTTT. Encoded protein: CASSELTGDQPQHF.

The chain links TRBV7-2 to TRBJ2-1; D is ambiguous. Trimming pared 3 bases from V and 7 bases from J, leaving 4 bases between. Germline V lookup: CDR1 SGHTA, CDR2 FQGNSA. CDR3 size: 11 residues. Written as DNA, the CDR3 is TGTGCCAGCAGCTTTATAAATGAGCAGTTCTTC. It specifies CASSFINEQFF.

This chain joins TRBV10-1 and TRBJ1-1, with unresolved D. CDR1 and CDR2 (germline): WNHNN, SYGVQD (reference sequence). The ends were cut back, 5 bases at V and 4 bases at J, with 8 bases in the middle. The CDR3 covers 12 residues. The CDR3 bases are TGCGCCAGCAGTCAAGGGAGCACTGAAGCTTTCTTT. It is translated as CASSQGSTEAFF.

This chain connects TRBV7-3 to TRBJ2-2; D may be TRBD1 (5 bases). Trimming cost V 0 bases and J 1 base, with 6 bases left between them. The CDR3 loop spans 15 amino acids. Germline CDR1 is SGHTA and CDR2 is FQGTGA. The CDR3 DNA reads as TGTGCCAGCAGCTTAACCAGGGTGAACACCGGGGAGCTGTTTTTT. It yields the protein CASSLTRVNTGELFF.

The chain is built from TRBV6-2 or TRBV6-3 and TRBJ2-1, with 10 positions matching TRBD2. Looked up from germline, CDR1 is MNHEY and CDR2 is SVGEGT. This CDR3 is built from 17 residues. With 2 bases clipped from V and 5 bases from J, the junction kept 9 bases outside the gene matches. CDR3 in amino acids: CASSYPPLAGVNNEQFF. The CDR3 coding sequence is TGTGCCAGCAGTTACCCCCCTCTAGCGGGAGTTAACAATGAGCAGTTCTTC.

This chain connects TRBV4-3 to TRBJ2-1; D possibly uses TRBD1 or TRBD2 (5 bases each). CDR1 is LGHNA and CDR2 is YSLEER in the germline V gene. The V and J ends lost 0 bases and 10 bases respectively, with 10 bases between them. The CDR3 has 13 amino acids. CDR3 residues: CASSQDFRGEQFF. The CDR3 DNA follows: TGCGCCAGCAGCCAAGATTTCCGGGGCGAGCAGTTCTTC.

The chain has TRBV29-1 and TRBJ1-1, with a tentative D call TRBD1 (5 bases). The CDR3 extends over 12 amino acids. V was trimmed by 5 bases and J by 4 bases, leaving 11 bases between them. From germline, CDR1 is SQVTM and CDR2 ANQGSEA. CDR3 loop: CSVIQGSTEAFF. In DNA, the CDR3 is TGCAGCGTTATTCAGGGTTCCACTGAAGCTTTCTTT. Variable domain in full (rest from reference TRBV29-1 and TRBJ1-1): SAVISQKPSRDICQRGTSLTIQCQVDSQVTMMFWYRQQPGQSLTLIATANQGSEATYESGFVIDKFPISRPNLTFSTLTVSNMSPEDSSIYLCSVIQGSTEAFFGQGTRLTVV.

This chain connects TRBV7-2 to TRBJ2-2, with D hard to call. The CDR3 runs 13 residues. The ends were cut back, 2 bases at V and 1 base at J, with 2 bases in the middle. The germline gives CDR1 SGHTA, CDR2 FQGNSA. DNA of the CDR3: TGTGCCAGCAGCTTATTGAACACCGGGGAGCTGTTTTTT. It encodes CASSLLNTGELFF.

The chain recombines TRBV9 with TRBJ2-3, with D possibly being TRBD1 (7 bases). The CDR3 spans 15 residues. Germline V lookup: CDR1 SGDLS, CDR2 YYNGEE. V shed 0 bases and J shed 4 bases, with 12 bases lying between them. CDR3 protein: CASSVEGRGADTQYF. In nucleotides, the CDR3 is TGTGCCAGCAGCGTAGAGGGCAGGGGGGCAGATACGCAGTATTTT.

The chain uses TRBV4-3 and TRBJ2-7; 7 bases fit TRBD2. After removal of 0 bases from V and 6 bases from J, the junction contained 17 bases not matched to a gene. The germline gives CDR1 LGHNA, CDR2 YSLEER. The CDR3 extends over 18 amino acids. DNA of the CDR3: TGCGCCAGCAGCCAAGAAGGACCCCCGCTCGCGGGAGCGGGCGAGCAGTACTTC. Protein: CASSQEGPPLAGAGEQYF.

The chain employs TRBV29-1 and TRBJ1-1; a possible D gene is TRBD1 (6 bases). CDR1 is SQVTM and CDR2 is ANQGSEA in the germline V gene. The CDR3 extends over 13 amino acids. V lost 1 base and J 4 bases, leaving 10 bases between the germline ends. In DNA form, the CDR3 reads TGCAGCGTTGAAGTTGGGGGCCCCACTGAAGCTTTCTTT. It encodes CSVEVGGPTEAFF.

The rearrangement joins TRBV19 to TRBJ1-1; D perhaps matches TRBD1 (5 bases). Germline lookup yields CDR1 LNHDA and CDR2 SQIVND (reference sequence). This CDR3 has 14 amino acids. The V gene lost 5 bases and the J gene lost 0 bases, with 10 bases spanning the gap. The chain's CDR3 is CASSLRQLNTEAFF. The CDR3 DNA sequence: TGTGCCAGTAGTCTCAGACAGTTGAACACTGAAGCTTTCTTT.

This sequence joins TRBV6-6 and TRBJ2-7; 9 nucleotides agree with TRBD1. With V trimmed by 5 bases and J by 5 bases, 13 bases remained unmatched. This CDR3 region has 16 residues. The germline V gene encodes CDR1 MNHNY and CDR2 SVGAGI (reference sequence). CDR3 region: CASSPRRGQGLHEQYF. CDR3 sequence (DNA): TGTGCCAGCAGTCCACGACGAGGACAGGGGCTCCACGAGCAGTACTTC.

The gene calls are TRBV11-2 and TRBJ1-2; the match to TRBD1 covers 7 bases. Germline CDR1 is SGHAT and CDR2 is FQNNGV. Trimming removed 5 bases from V and 8 bases from J; junction bases left unmatched: 14. The CDR3 has 15 amino acids. CDR3 amino acids: CASSPTFRDRRGYTF. DNA for the CDR3: TGTGCCAGCAGCCCCACCTTCCGGGACAGACGGGGCTACACCTTC. Full variable domain (missing parts from reference TRBV11-2 and TRBJ1-2): EAGVAQSPRYKIIEKRQSVAFWCNPISGHATLYWYQQILGQGPKLLIQFQNNGVVDDSQLPKDRFSAERLKGVDSTLKIQPAKLEDSAVYLCASSPTFRDRRGYTFGSGTRLTVV.

The chain recombines TRBV7-9 with TRBJ2-1, with 9 positions matching TRBD1. The ends lost 4 bases at V and 5 bases at J; junction bases unmatched: 6. The V gene's germline CDR1 is SEHNR and CDR2 FQNEAQ (reference sequence). This CDR3 region has 15 residues. DNA of the CDR3: TGTGCCAGCAGCTACCTGGACAGGGGTCACAATGAGCAGTTCTTC. This translates into CASSYLDRGHNEQFF.

This clone was seen a single time. The V call is TRBV6-1, the J call TRBJ2-5, with D hard to call. The CDR3 covers 15 residues. Trimming took off 3 bases at V and 7 bases at J, with 18 bases between the two ends. Germline V gene sequence: CDR1 MNHNS, CDR2 SASEGT. The CDR3 DNA follows: TGTGCCAGCAGTGATAGAGCTATTGTCGTGGGGACCCAGTACTTC. This sequence encodes CASSDRAIVVGTQYF.

The V and J genes are TRBV7-2 and TRBJ1-4; 8 nucleotides match TRBD1. The CDR3 runs 14 residues. In germline, CDR1 is SGHTA, CDR2 FQGNSA. Trimming at V came to 5 bases and at J to 7 bases, leaving 6 bases not matched to a gene. The CDR3 region is CASSRTGKGEKLFF. The CDR3 nucleotides read TGTGCCAGCAGCCGGACAGGGAAGGGTGAAAAACTGTTTTTT.

V and J are TRBV20-1 and TRBJ2-3; D is undetermined. The V gene lost 5 bases and the J gene lost 6 bases, with 6 bases spanning the gap. The CDR3 spans 10 residues. Looked up from germline, CDR1 is DFQATT and CDR2 is SNEGSKA (reference sequence). In nucleotides, the CDR3 is TGCAGTGCTCGCCGGGATACGCAGTATTTT. The encoded protein is CSARRDTQYF.

This sequence joins TRBV10-2 and TRBJ2-7; TRBD2 matches at 13 bases. There are 14 residues in the CDR3. The ends lost 8 bases at V and 3 bases at J; junction bases unmatched: 4. Germline CDR1 WSHSY, CDR2 SAAADI. DNA for the CDR3: TGCGCCAGCCTCGGACTAGCGGGAGTCTACGAGCAGTACTTC. Its protein is CASLGLAGVYEQYF.